The 24 T cell receptor beta chains presented below share a single source sample, sequenced in a study of T-cell reconstitution after alpha-beta-depleted transplantation in children. A TCRbeta library incorporating unique molecular identifiers was prepared. TCRdb itself ran the PCR reads through MiXCR, one entry per CDR3 protein. The sample holds 750,000 to 950,000 distinct CDR3 sequences; 16% are singletons and the top ten take approximately 5%. Specimen: PBMCs, mostly from graft donor cells, collected 360 days after TCRalphabeta/CD19-depleted stem cell transplant. These receptors originate from a male patient younger than 18 who had a stem cell transplant for acute lymphoblastic leukemia, so the T cells may come from the graft donor.

In its sample, this clonotype was seen a few times. The V gene is TRBV9, the J gene TRBJ2-7, with 9 bases fitting TRBD2. CDR1 and CDR2 from the germline V gene are SGDLS and YYNGEE. V trimming: 3 bases; J trimming: 5 bases; junction bases outside the gene matches: 9. This CDR3 contains 15 residues. As DNA, the CDR3 is TGTGCCAGCAGCGAAGAGTTAGCGGGAGTCCACGAGCAGTACTTC. Translation: CASSEELAGVHEQYF.

V and J are TRBV11-2 and TRBJ2-1; TRBD1 agrees at 12 bases. CDR1 SGHAT and CDR2 FQNNGV come from the germline V gene. CDR3 length: 15 amino acids. V gave up 5 bases and J gave up 9 bases; unmatched junction bases: 8. CDR3 in DNA: TGTGCCAGCAGCCCGAGGGACAGGGGGCAGAGTGAGCAGTTCTTC. Residues: CASSPRDRGQSEQFF.

This clonotype was recorded at least ten times. The V call is TRBV29-1, the J call TRBJ2-1; 9 bases fit TRBD1. J was trimmed by 9 bases and V by 2 bases; bases with no gene match: 17. The CDR3 contains 17 residues. CDR1 and CDR2 from the germline V gene are SQVTM and ANQGSEA. CDR3 in DNA: TGCAGCGTTGAAACCGGGGAGACAGGGGGGATTCGGGGTGAGCAGTTCTTC. This sequence encodes CSVETGETGGIRGEQFF.

V gene TRBV5-1 combines with J gene TRBJ1-6; tentatively, D is TRBD1 (5 bases). Germline-derived CDR1 and CDR2 are SGHRS and YFSETQ. CDR3 length: 13 amino acids. Trimming pared 0 bases from V and 9 bases from J, leaving 7 bases between. As DNA, the CDR3 is TGCGCCAGCAGCTTGGCAGGGCGTTCACCCCTCCACTTT. This gives the protein CASSLAGRSPLHF.

The chain carries TRBV29-1 and TRBJ2-3; D is unresolved. Trimming stripped 3 bases from V and 0 bases from J, with 7 bases between. The CDR3 runs to 13 residues. Germline lookup yields CDR1 SQVTM and CDR2 ANQGSEA. CDR3 loop: CSVEVVSTDTQYF. CDR3 coding DNA: TGCAGCGTTGAGGTAGTTAGCACAGATACGCAGTATTTT.

This CDR3 reads CASLQGLVGNQPQHF. The CDR3 coding sequence is TGTGCCAGCCTCCAGGGGCTCGTCGGCAATCAGCCCCAGCATTTT. The rearrangement joins TRBV2 to TRBJ1-5; D possibly corresponds to TRBD1 (6 bases). Germline-derived CDR1 and CDR2 are SNHLY and FYNNEI. The V and J ends lost 8 bases and 2 bases respectively, with 16 bases between them. The CDR3 runs to 15 residues.

This chain uses TRBV5-1 with TRBJ2-1, with D maybe TRBD1 (6 bases). This CDR3 contains 15 residues. V lost 3 bases and J lost 4, with 14 bases in between. Germline CDR1 and CDR2: SGHRS and YFSETQ. The CDR3 reads CASSSGASGYNEQFF. As DNA, the CDR3 is TGCGCCAGCAGCTCAGGGGCATCGGGGTACAATGAGCAGTTCTTC.

This clonotype was counted only a few times. This rearrangement joins TRBV6-1 to TRBJ2-5; 11 bases align to TRBD2. Germline-derived CDR1 and CDR2 are MNHNS and SASEGT. CDR3 length: 16 residues. V dropped 6 bases and J dropped 5; count of bases not matched to a gene: 11. CDR3 sequence (DNA): TGTGCCAGCAGCCGAAGACTAGCGGGATGGGGGGAGACCCAGTACTTC. It encodes CASSRRLAGWGETQYF.

This clonotype was found once. The rearrangement links TRBV7-6 to TRBJ2-5; D may match TRBD1 or TRBD2 (5 bases each). Germline CDR1 SGHVS, CDR2 FNYEAQ. This CDR3 spans 14 amino acids. Trimming took 5 bases from V and 4 from J, leaving 14 bases between them. The CDR3: CASSLPGTGETQYF. DNA of the CDR3: TGTGCCAGCAGCCTCCCCGGGACGGGAGAGACCCAGTACTTC.

V is TRBV12-3 or TRBV12-4 and J is TRBJ2-1; 8 bases are shared with TRBD2. Losses at the gene ends were 7 bases for V and 5 bases for J; bases not matched to a gene: 13. The CDR3 is made up of 16 amino acids. The CDR3 nucleotides are TGTGCCAGCACCCTAGGGCTAGCGGGCCTTCACAATGAGCAGTTCTTC. This translates into CASTLGLAGLHNEQFF.

This clonotype occurred a few times. The CDR3 region is CASSWDSGTVSYEQYF. The DNA of the CDR3 is TGCGCCAGCAGCTGGGACTCCGGGACGGTCTCCTACGAGCAGTACTTC. This chain connects TRBV5-1 to TRBJ2-7; a weak D match, TRBD2 (6 bases). The CDR3 totals 16 residues. Trimming shortened V by 3 bases and J by 0 bases, and 16 bases separated the two germline ends. Per the germline V gene, CDR1 is SGHRS and CDR2 is YFSETQ.

In its sample, this clonotype was seen many times. This rearrangement joins TRBV20-1 to TRBJ2-7; 7 bases match TRBD1. The germline gives CDR1 DFQATT, CDR2 SNEGSKA (reference sequence). CDR3 length: 13 amino acids. The trim removed 8 bases at V and 0 bases at J, leaving 7 bases unmatched. This CDR3 is CSYGQDSSYEQYF. CDR3 coding DNA: TGCAGTTACGGACAGGATAGCTCCTACGAGCAGTACTTC.

This clonotype was seen only a few times. The chain uses TRBV12-3 or TRBV12-4 and TRBJ2-2; D may be TRBD2 (6 bases). The germline V and J ends were trimmed by 4 bases and 0 bases, with 18 bases remaining between them. CDR3 length: 18 amino acids. The CDR3 loop is CASSSRQRRGTNTGELFF. The DNA of the CDR3 is TGTGCCAGCAGTTCACGGCAACGCCGGGGGACGAACACCGGGGAGCTGTTTTTT.

This clonotype was detected only a few times. The rearrangement uses TRBV5-1 and TRBJ1-1, with D uncertain. CDR1 and CDR2 (germline): SGHRS, YFSETQ. The V end lost 4 bases, the J end lost 1 base, and 11 bases lay between the germline ends. This CDR3 is 14 amino acids long. CDR3 DNA: TGCGCCAGCAGCCAGATGGGCACGAACACTGAAGCTTTCTTT. It is translated as CASSQMGTNTEAFF.

The CDR3 sequence is CATSTDSNIQYF. The CDR3 DNA sequence: TGTGCCACCAGCACTGATTCAAACATTCAGTACTTC. The genes are TRBV15 and TRBJ2-4, with D unclear. The CDR3 extends over 12 amino acids. Germline V gene sequence: CDR1 LNHNV, CDR2 YYDKDF (reference sequence). V lost 4 bases and J 6 bases, leaving 7 bases between the germline ends.

The chain carries TRBV10-3 and TRBJ2-1, with TRBD2 identical over 9 bases. CDR3 length: 15 amino acids. V was clipped by 0 bases and J by 9 bases; unmatched bases: 6. The V gene's germline CDR1 is ENHRY and CDR2 SYGVKD. The CDR3 region is CAISESVAGEFEQFF. CDR3 bases: TGTGCCATCAGTGAGTCGGTAGCGGGAGAATTTGAGCAGTTCTTC.

The chain carries TRBV7-3 and TRBJ2-1, with TRBD2 matching 13 bases. This CDR3 comprises 19 residues. The germline gives CDR1 SGHTA, CDR2 FQGTGA. The trim removed 4 bases at V and 3 bases at J, leaving 12 bases unmatched. CDR3 in DNA: TGTGCCAGCAGCTCCGGACTAGCGGGAGTAAAGGCTTACTACAATGAGCAGTTCTTC. This translates into CASSSGLAGVKAYYNEQFF.

The gene calls are TRBV5-6 and TRBJ2-7; D is unresolved. V lost 7 bases and J 5 bases, leaving 10 bases between the germline ends. CDR1 is SGHDT, CDR2 YYEEEE, per germline. The CDR3 is 11 residues long. DNA of the CDR3: TGTGCCAGCCCTTTCCCCCACGAGCAGTACTTC. It translates to CASPFPHEQYF.

This clonotype was recorded at least ten times. The V and J genes are TRBV7-8 and TRBJ2-3; TRBD2 matches at 9 bases. The CDR3 consists of 17 residues. CDR1 and CDR2 (germline): SGHVS, FQNEAQ. The trim removed 2 bases at V and 6 bases at J, leaving 12 bases unmatched. CDR3 bases: TGTGCCAGCAGCTTATCGGGCCTAGCGGGAAATACCGATACGCAGTATTTT. It specifies CASSLSGLAGNTDTQYF.

V gene TRBV3-1 combines with J gene TRBJ2-1; 8 bases match TRBD1. Per the germline V gene, CDR1 is LGHDT and CDR2 is YNNKEL (reference sequence). V shed 3 bases, J shed 13 bases, and the junction held 8 bases outside the gene matches. CDR3 length: 13 residues. CDR3 amino acids: CASSHTRGHFQFF. CDR3 bases: TGTGCCAGCAGCCATACCAGGGGGCATTTCCAGTTCTTC.

A remark on this clonotype: One end of the junction is discordant with germline, which a read error may explain. The chain links TRBV5-1 to TRBJ2-3, with unresolved D. This CDR3 contains 14 residues. Germline CDR1 SGHRS, CDR2 YFSETQ. For the CDR3, the DNA is TGCGCCAGCAGCTTGAGTTCTGGCACAGATACGGAGTATTTT. It encodes CASSLSSGTDTEYF.

The chain carries TRBV7-6 and TRBJ2-5, with D tentatively TRBD2 (6 bases). The CDR3 loop spans 16 amino acids. Trimming removed 5 bases from V and 4 bases from J, with 20 bases in between. Germline CDR1 reads SGHVS; CDR2 reads FNYEAQ. The CDR3 DNA reads as TGTGCCAGCAGCCCTCATCCGGGACTCCTAGGAGAGACCCAGTACTTC. Its protein product is CASSPHPGLLGETQYF.

This clonotype was detected a few times. The chain uses TRBV5-6 and TRBJ2-7, with TRBD1 matching 9 bases. CDR1 is SGHDT and CDR2 is YYEEEE in the germline V gene. Trimming cost V 7 bases and J 0 bases; bases outside gene matches: 14. This CDR3 region has 17 residues. The CDR3 DNA follows: TGTGCCAGCGGGGACAGGGCAAGCGGGCCACGCTCCTACGAGCAGTACTTC. Its protein product is CASGDRASGPRSYEQYF.

This clonotype was counted between two and nine times. The chain couples TRBV4-1 to TRBJ1-2; TRBD1 matches 9 bases. This CDR3 contains 13 residues. J gave up 5 bases and V 7 bases, and 5 bases lay outside the gene matches. Per germline, CDR1 MGHRA and CDR2 YSYEKL. This chain's CDR3 is CASKSTGGYGYTF. CDR3 DNA: TGCGCCAGCAAATCGACAGGGGGATATGGCTACACCTTC.